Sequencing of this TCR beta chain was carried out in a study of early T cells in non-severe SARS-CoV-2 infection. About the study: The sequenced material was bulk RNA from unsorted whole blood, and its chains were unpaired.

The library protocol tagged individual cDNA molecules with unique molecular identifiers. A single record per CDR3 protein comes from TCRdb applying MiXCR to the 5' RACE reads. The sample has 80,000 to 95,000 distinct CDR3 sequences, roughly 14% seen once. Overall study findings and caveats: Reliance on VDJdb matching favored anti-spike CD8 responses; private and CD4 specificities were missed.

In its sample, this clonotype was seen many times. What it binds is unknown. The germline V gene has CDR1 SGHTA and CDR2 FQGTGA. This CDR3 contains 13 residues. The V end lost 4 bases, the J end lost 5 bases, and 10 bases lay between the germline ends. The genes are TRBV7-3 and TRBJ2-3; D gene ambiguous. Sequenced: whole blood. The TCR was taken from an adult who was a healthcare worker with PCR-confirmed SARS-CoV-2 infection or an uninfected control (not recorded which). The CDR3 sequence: CASSSERGDTQYF. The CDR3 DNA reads TGTGCCAGCAGCTCAGAACGAGGAGATACGCAGTATTTT.